Below are 9 T cell receptor beta chains sequenced from a single sample in a study of cytomegalovirus exposure and HLA in healthy donors (dated by TCRdb to about 2017). Library generation was performed with the immunoSEQ multiplex PCR assay. A mixture of 60 forward primers for TCR Vbeta segments and 13 reverse primers for TCR Jbeta segments was used in the multiplex PCR. This is the immuneACCESS table as TCRdb keeps it, with only in-frame sequences that have V and J called. A part of the clones is gone; compared with another copy, unresolved V genes explain less than half, and the rest is unexplained. Here the sample has around 100,000 clones; approximately 84% occur a single time. The top ten clones comprise around 6% of the sample. Material for sequencing was PBMCs. The receptors derive from a woman between 18 and 29 years old in good health and CMV-seropositive.

The chain is built from TRBV5-1 and TRBJ1-1; TRBD1 might be the D (6 bases). Germline V gene data show CDR1 as SGHRS and CDR2 as YFSETQ. The CDR3 extends over 14 amino acids. V was shortened by 3 bases and J by 8 bases, with 17 bases between the two germline ends. The CDR3, as DNA: TGCGCCAGCAGCTACGCCTCGGGGGGCGGAGAAGCTTTCTTT. Its translation: CASSYASGGGEAFF.

This clone was counted between two and nine times. This rearrangement joins TRBV7-9 to TRBJ1-4; D is ambiguous. Germline values: CDR1 SEHNR, CDR2 FQNEAQ (reference sequence). The CDR3 spans 14 residues. Trimming pared 10 bases from V and 7 bases from J, leaving 19 bases between. This chain's CDR3 is CATVGEGGVEKLFF. The DNA of the CDR3 is TGTGCCACCGTTGGGGAGGGAGGCGTTGAAAAACTGTTTTTT.

The CDR3 sequence: CASSRTSGATGELFF. The CDR3 DNA follows: TGTGCCAGCAGCCGAACTAGCGGGGCCACCGGGGAGCTGTTTTTT. The chain is built from TRBV6-5 and TRBJ2-2; 10 positions agree with TRBD2. V shed 6 bases and J 4 bases; nucleotides not matched to a gene: 5. This CDR3 is built from 15 residues. CDR1 MNHEY and CDR2 SVGAGI come from the germline V gene.

This chain links TRBV7-8 with TRBJ2-7; D possibly corresponds to TRBD2 (6 bases). The CDR3 length is 14 residues. Germline-derived CDR1 and CDR2 are SGHVS and FQNEAQ. V was cut by 6 bases and J by 3 bases, with 15 bases left in between. CDR3: CASSRAGSVYEQYF. The CDR3 nucleotides read TGTGCCAGCAGTCGAGCCGGGAGTGTCTACGAGCAGTACTTC.

CDR3 DNA: TGCGCCAGCAGCCGCCTAATAGCCGGGACTGGCTACACCGGGGAGCTGTTTTTT. Encoded protein: CASSRLIAGTGYTGELFF. V and J are TRBV4-1 and TRBJ2-2; a possible D gene is TRBD2 (6 bases). Trimming removed 4 bases from V and 3 bases from J, with 21 bases in between. This CDR3 region has 18 residues. Per germline, CDR1 MGHRA and CDR2 YSYEKL.

Only a few counts were recorded for this clone. V is TRBV6-1 and J is TRBJ2-7; 10 bases match TRBD1. The germline V gene encodes CDR1 MNHNS and CDR2 SASEGT. V dropped 8 bases and J dropped 0; count of bases not matched to a gene: 7. CDR3 size: 15 residues. The CDR3 reads CASRSGQGDSYEQYF. DNA for the CDR3: TGTGCCAGCCGCTCCGGACAGGGGGACTCCTACGAGCAGTACTTC.

This clone was seen just once. This chain links TRBV4-1 with TRBJ1-2; D gene uncertain. Germline V gene lookup returns CDR1 MGHRA and CDR2 YSYEKL. CDR3 length: 16 amino acids. Trimming removed 1 base from V and 5 bases from J, with 17 bases in between. CDR3 sequence reads: CASSQGLRARDYGYTF. The CDR3 region has the DNA TGCGCCAGCAGCCAAGGTCTGCGGGCTCGAGATTATGGCTACACCTTC.

The rearrangement joins TRBV6-1 to TRBJ1-5; tentative D call: TRBD1 (5 bases). The germline V and J ends were trimmed by 4 bases and 5 bases, with 18 bases remaining between them. CDR1 MNHNS and CDR2 SASEGT come from the germline V gene. This CDR3 is 16 amino acids long. The CDR3 nucleotides read TGTGCCAGCAGTGCCCGGCAGGGATCTTCCTATCAGCCCCAGCATTTT. It translates to CASSARQGSSYQPQHF.

This clone has just one count. This chain uses TRBV6-5 with TRBJ2-1; TRBD2 matches 9 bases. Looked up from germline, CDR1 is MNHEY and CDR2 is SVGAGI. The CDR3 has 15 amino acids. V shed 2 bases and J 8 bases; nucleotides not matched to a gene: 7. The CDR3 protein is CASSYRAGGPYEQFF. For the CDR3, the DNA is TGTGCCAGCAGTTACAGGGCGGGAGGGCCGTATGAGCAGTTCTTC.